The TCR beta chain under discussion was sequenced for a study of graft-versus-host responses after intestinal transplantation. Study-wide results and caveats: Levels of circulating GvH clones at their peak were associated with early post-transplant HvG declines.

Remarks on this clone: Its antigen is not identified.

This CDR3 is 11 amino acids long. Germline CDR1 PRHDT, CDR2 FYEKMQ (reference sequence). The germline V and J ends were trimmed by 1 base and 12 bases, with 10 bases remaining between them. The table came from immunoSEQ multiplex PCR; TCRdb's copy has only in-frame clones and leaves some out. The sample lists some 18,000 clones, around nine tenths occurring once. The material sequenced was PBMCs, taken 350 to 400 days after transplant. This chain joins TRBV13 and TRBJ2-7; either TRBD1 or TRBD2 may supply D (6 bases each). This clonotype was sampled from a human patient who received an intestinal transplant, so some T cells may come from the graft donor. The CDR3 sequence is CASSLEGGLYF. The CDR3 nucleotides read TGTGCCAGCAGCTTAGAGGGGGGACTGTACTTC.